Listed below are T cell receptor beta chains from one sample, sequenced in a study of CD8+ T cells in alopecia areata. Produced via immunoSEQ multiplex PCR; TCRdb's table is partial and in-frame only. Among roughly 120,000 clones listed, over 60% were seen once. What was sequenced was CD4+ T cells sorted from blood. The receptors derive from a human donor in good health. CDR3s include the opening cysteine and the closing phenylalanine or tryptophan. Each record gives: D gene, J gene, clone size, V gene, CDR3 protein, CDR3 DNA. The D gene is left open where the match is weak. Rows may omit the clone size; those that give it use once, few, many or a size class.

d_gene: -
j_gene: TRBJ1-6
abundance: -
v_gene: TRBV4-1
CDR3aa: CASSQVQGGYSPLHF
CDR3nt: TGCGCCAGCAGCCAAGTTCAGGGTGGGTATTCACCCCTCCACTTT

d_gene: TRBD1
j_gene: TRBJ2-7
abundance: -
v_gene: TRBV10-3
CDR3aa: CAISERTGPYEQYF
CDR3nt: TGTGCCATCAGTGAGCGGACAGGTCCCTACGAGCAGTACTTC

d_gene: -
j_gene: TRBJ2-3
abundance: few
v_gene: TRBV7-6
CDR3aa: CASSEIRTDTQYF
CDR3nt: TGTGCCAGCAGCGAGATACGCACAGATACGCAGTATTTT

d_gene: -
j_gene: TRBJ1-1
abundance: -
v_gene: TRBV4-1
CDR3aa: CASSHPARRNEAFF
CDR3nt: TGCGCCAGCAGCCATCCCGCAAGGAGGAATGAAGCTTTCTTT

d_gene: TRBD1
j_gene: TRBJ2-3
abundance: few
v_gene: TRBV4-1
CDR3aa: CASSQARTGVGTDTQYF
CDR3nt: TGCGCCAGCAGCCAAGCCAGGACAGGGGTGGGGACAGATACGCAGTATTTT

d_gene: -
j_gene: TRBJ2-6
abundance: -
v_gene: TRBV5-1
CDR3aa: CASSPRRGGTGANVLTF
CDR3nt: TGCGCCAGCAGCCCCCGACGCGGGGGCACTGGGGCCAACGTCCTGACTTTC

d_gene: -
j_gene: TRBJ1-4
abundance: -
v_gene: TRBV29-1
CDR3aa: CSVGGKTDEKLFF
CDR3nt: TGCAGCGTGGGAGGGAAGACGGATGAAAAACTGTTTTTT

d_gene: -
j_gene: TRBJ2-7
abundance: -
v_gene: TRBV29-1
CDR3aa: CSVEETQRNEQYF
CDR3nt: TGCAGCGTTGAAGAAACGCAGAGGAACGAGCAGTACTTC

d_gene: -
j_gene: TRBJ2-5
abundance: -
v_gene: TRBV27
CDR3aa: CASSSLGGGETQYF
CDR3nt: TGTGCCAGCAGTTCCTTGGGGGGCGGAGAGACCCAGTACTTC

d_gene: -
j_gene: TRBJ2-5
abundance: -
v_gene: TRBV5-1
CDR3aa: CASSRDRGETQYF
CDR3nt: TGCGCCAGCAGCCGGGACCGTGGGGAGACCCAGTACTTC

d_gene: TRBD2
j_gene: TRBJ2-7
abundance: -
v_gene: TRBV7-2
CDR3aa: CASSLDPSGAYEQYF
CDR3nt: TGTGCCAGCAGCTTAGATCCTAGCGGGGCCTACGAGCAGTACTTC

d_gene: -
j_gene: TRBJ1-5
abundance: -
v_gene: TRBV7-8
CDR3aa: CASSRLRVEGNQPQHF
CDR3nt: TGTGCCAGCAGCCGCCTGCGGGTGGAAGGCAATCAGCCCCAGCATTTT

d_gene: -
j_gene: TRBJ1-2
abundance: -
v_gene: TRBV25-1
CDR3aa: CASSDPNRASGYTF
CDR3nt: TGTGCCAGCAGTGACCCCAACAGGGCGAGTGGCTACACCTTC

d_gene: -
j_gene: TRBJ1-1
abundance: many
v_gene: TRBV21-1
CDR3aa: CASSKRHLNTEAFF
CDR3nt: TGTGCCAGCAGCAAAAGGCACTTGAACACTGAAGCTTTCTTT

d_gene: -
j_gene: TRBJ1-5
abundance: -
v_gene: TRBV15
CDR3aa: CATSSHYSNQPQHF
CDR3nt: TGTGCCACCAGCAGCCATTATAGCAATCAGCCCCAGCATTTT

d_gene: -
j_gene: TRBJ2-7
abundance: -
v_gene: TRBV29-1
CDR3aa: CSVVLDSNEQYF
CDR3nt: TGCAGCGTTGTTTTAGACAGCAACGAGCAGTACTTC

d_gene: -
j_gene: TRBJ2-5
abundance: once
v_gene: TRBV30
CDR3aa: CAWGEVGQETQYF
CDR3nt: TGTGCCTGGGGTGAGGTCGGGCAAGAGACCCAGTACTTC

d_gene: -
j_gene: TRBJ2-7
abundance: -
v_gene: TRBV2
CDR3aa: CASSQSSYEQYF
CDR3nt: TGTGCCAGCAGCCAAAGCTCCTACGAGCAGTACTTC

d_gene: -
j_gene: TRBJ2-5
abundance: -
v_gene: TRBV5-4
CDR3aa: CASSETSGRGETQYF
CDR3nt: TGTGCCAGCAGCGAAACTTCGGGAAGGGGGGAGACCCAGTACTTC

d_gene: -
j_gene: TRBJ2-4
abundance: -
v_gene: TRBV5-4
CDR3aa: CASSLDSQAKNIQYF
CDR3nt: TGTGCCAGCAGCTTGGACAGCCAAGCCAAAAACATTCAGTACTTC

d_gene: -
j_gene: TRBJ2-7
abundance: few
v_gene: TRBV11-3
CDR3aa: CASSSTDYEQYF
CDR3nt: TGTGCCAGCAGCTCGACAGACTACGAGCAGTACTTC

d_gene: -
j_gene: TRBJ2-3
abundance: -
v_gene: TRBV29-1
CDR3aa: CSAPRGGGPTDTQYF
CDR3nt: TGCAGCGCCCCCCGAGGCGGGGGCCCCACAGATACGCAGTATTTT

d_gene: -
j_gene: TRBJ2-5
abundance: -
v_gene: TRBV29-1
CDR3aa: CSVEIGQGDPQYF
CDR3nt: TGCAGCGTTGAAATCGGACAAGGGGATCCCCAGTACTTC

d_gene: TRBD1
j_gene: TRBJ1-1
abundance: -
v_gene: TRBV9
CDR3aa: CASSEQGARTEAFF
CDR3nt: TGTGCCAGCAGCGAACAGGGGGCTCGCACTGAAGCTTTCTTT

d_gene: TRBD2
j_gene: TRBJ2-5
abundance: -
v_gene: TRBV4-1
CDR3aa: CASSPRDVLAAQETQYF
CDR3nt: TGCGCCAGCAGCCCCCGGGACGTACTAGCGGCCCAAGAGACCCAGTACTTC

d_gene: TRBD1
j_gene: TRBJ2-2
abundance: -
v_gene: TRBV29-1
CDR3aa: CSVQGVLTGELFF
CDR3nt: TGCAGCGTGCAGGGGGTTCTAACCGGGGAGCTGTTTTTT

d_gene: -
j_gene: TRBJ2-2
abundance: few
v_gene: TRBV2
CDR3aa: CASTPQAGELFF
CDR3nt: TGTGCCAGCACCCCCCAGGCCGGGGAGCTGTTTTTT

d_gene: -
j_gene: TRBJ1-2
abundance: -
v_gene: TRBV5-1
CDR3aa: CASSMGFNYGYTF
CDR3nt: TGCGCCAGCAGCATGGGGTTTAACTATGGCTACACCTTC

d_gene: TRBD1
j_gene: TRBJ2-1
abundance: -
v_gene: TRBV29-1
CDR3aa: CSLRTGPYNEQFF
CDR3nt: TGCAGCCTAAGGACAGGTCCCTACAATGAGCAGTTCTTC

d_gene: -
j_gene: TRBJ1-1
abundance: few
v_gene: TRBV5-6
CDR3aa: CASSLRLKEAFF
CDR3nt: TGTGCCAGCAGCTTGAGGCTAAAGGAAGCTTTCTTT

d_gene: -
j_gene: TRBJ2-5
abundance: -
v_gene: TRBV6-5
CDR3aa: CASGGLKTQYF
CDR3nt: TGTGCCAGCGGGGGGCTGAAGACCCAGTACTTC

d_gene: -
j_gene: TRBJ2-7
abundance: -
v_gene: TRBV29-1
CDR3aa: CSVGVRAGLAEQYF
CDR3nt: TGCAGCGTTGGGGTGCGGGCAGGGCTGGCTGAGCAGTACTTC

d_gene: -
j_gene: TRBJ2-7
abundance: -
v_gene: TRBV30
CDR3aa: CAGELKTLPSEQYF
CDR3nt: TGTGCCGGTGAACTAAAGACCCTCCCTAGCGAGCAGTACTTC

d_gene: -
j_gene: TRBJ2-2
abundance: -
v_gene: TRBV7-8
CDR3aa: CASWGAGELFF
CDR3nt: TGTGCCAGCTGGGGTGCCGGGGAGCTGTTTTTT

d_gene: -
j_gene: TRBJ2-1
abundance: -
v_gene: TRBV29-1
CDR3aa: CSVPEDNGINNEQFF
CDR3nt: TGCAGCGTGCCTGAGGACAACGGAATAAACAATGAGCAGTTCTTC

d_gene: TRBD1
j_gene: TRBJ1-2
abundance: -
v_gene: TRBV30
CDR3aa: CAWSRDSQGYTF
CDR3nt: TGTGCCTGGAGCCGGGACAGTCAAGGCTACACCTTC

d_gene: -
j_gene: TRBJ1-6
abundance: -
v_gene: TRBV7-9
CDR3aa: CASRRETSSPLHF
CDR3nt: TGTGCCAGCAGAAGGGAAACGAGTTCACCCCTCCACTTT

d_gene: -
j_gene: TRBJ1-3
abundance: few
v_gene: TRBV5-8
CDR3aa: CASSSGGGFGNTIYF
CDR3nt: TGTGCCAGCAGCTCGGGCGGAGGCTTTGGAAACACCATATATTTT

d_gene: -
j_gene: TRBJ1-6
abundance: few
v_gene: TRBV4-1
CDR3aa: CASSQDEGSQGLLGSPLHF
CDR3nt: TGCGCCAGCAGCCAAGATGAGGGGAGTCAGGGCTTATTGGGTTCACCCCTCCACTTT

d_gene: TRBD1
j_gene: TRBJ1-5
abundance: few
v_gene: TRBV11-2
CDR3aa: CASSSRGNQPQHF
CDR3nt: TGTGCCAGCAGCTCCAGGGGGAATCAGCCCCAGCATTTT

d_gene: TRBD1
j_gene: TRBJ2-5
abundance: -
v_gene: TRBV19
CDR3aa: CASSNDRAETQYF
CDR3nt: TGTGCCAGTAGTAACGACAGGGCGGAGACCCAGTACTTC

d_gene: TRBD1
j_gene: TRBJ1-1
abundance: -
v_gene: TRBV6-1
CDR3aa: CASSEVYGGGRAEAFF
CDR3nt: TGTGCCAGCAGTGAAGTATATGGAGGGGGCAGAGCTGAAGCTTTCTTT

d_gene: -
j_gene: TRBJ1-2
abundance: -
v_gene: TRBV2
CDR3aa: CASLLKPPLGYTF
CDR3nt: TGTGCCAGCCTGCTCAAGCCTCCCTTGGGCTACACCTTC

d_gene: -
j_gene: TRBJ1-1
abundance: -
v_gene: TRBV30
CDR3aa: CAWSPTHPGTPNTEAFF
CDR3nt: TGTGCCTGGAGTCCCACTCACCCGGGGACACCGAACACTGAAGCTTTCTTT

d_gene: -
j_gene: TRBJ2-7
abundance: -
v_gene: TRBV6-5
CDR3aa: CASSKDGTYEQYF
CDR3nt: TGTGCCAGCAGTAAAGACGGAACCTACGAGCAGTACTTC

d_gene: -
j_gene: TRBJ2-2
abundance: -
v_gene: TRBV11-2
CDR3aa: CASIPRTGELFF
CDR3nt: TGTGCCAGCATCCCCCGTACCGGGGAGCTGTTTTTT

d_gene: TRBD1
j_gene: TRBJ2-3
abundance: -
v_gene: TRBV10-3
CDR3aa: CAISHKTGGRDTQYF
CDR3nt: TGTGCCATCAGTCACAAGACAGGGGGCAGAGATACGCAGTATTTT

d_gene: -
j_gene: TRBJ2-5
abundance: once
v_gene: TRBV7-6
CDR3aa: CASSFQPQETQYF
CDR3nt: TGTGCCAGCAGCTTTCAACCTCAAGAGACCCAGTACTTC

d_gene: TRBD2
j_gene: TRBJ2-5
abundance: -
v_gene: TRBV11-2
CDR3aa: CASSLRLAGAQETQYF
CDR3nt: TGTGCCAGCAGCTTGCGACTAGCGGGGGCTCAAGAGACCCAGTACTTC

d_gene: -
j_gene: TRBJ1-2
abundance: -
v_gene: TRBV2
CDR3aa: CASSEGIGYGYTF
CDR3nt: TGTGCCAGCAGTGAGGGAATTGGCTATGGCTACACCTTC

d_gene: -
j_gene: TRBJ1-5
abundance: few
v_gene: TRBV11-2
CDR3aa: CASSLGGGNQPQHF
CDR3nt: TGTGCCAGCAGCTTAGGTGGCGGGAATCAGCCCCAGCATTTT

d_gene: -
j_gene: TRBJ1-3
abundance: -
v_gene: TRBV30
CDR3aa: CAWTPQASTRNTIYF
CDR3nt: TGTGCCTGGACCCCCCAGGCCTCGACTCGAAACACCATATATTTT

d_gene: -
j_gene: TRBJ1-2
abundance: -
v_gene: TRBV29-1
CDR3aa: CSVGWDGYTF
CDR3nt: TGCAGCGTTGGTTGGGATGGCTACACCTTC

d_gene: -
j_gene: TRBJ1-6
abundance: few
v_gene: TRBV27
CDR3aa: CASSPPRGNSPLHF
CDR3nt: TGTGCCAGCAGTCCCCCCCGGGGTAATTCACCCCTCCACTTT

d_gene: -
j_gene: TRBJ2-3
abundance: -
v_gene: TRBV9
CDR3aa: CASSVGLVWGAGDTQYF
CDR3nt: TGTGCCAGCAGCGTAGGGTTAGTTTGGGGGGCTGGAGATACGCAGTATTTT

d_gene: -
j_gene: TRBJ2-5
abundance: -
v_gene: TRBV9
CDR3aa: CASSVTGGQETQYF
CDR3nt: TGTGCCAGCAGCGTTACAGGAGGGCAAGAGACCCAGTACTTC